These 24 T cell receptor beta chains originate from one sample sequenced in a study of cytomegalovirus exposure and HLA in healthy donors. The primer mix had 60 Vbeta and 13 Jbeta primers. Generated by immunoSEQ multiplex PCR, the TCRdb table keeps only in-frame clones and is missing some. The sample lists about 160,000 clones, roughly 82% seen once, with about 10% in the top ten. The source material was PBMCs. Every receptor here comes from a man between 50 and 59 years old in good health and CMV-seropositive.

The chain combines TRBV18 with TRBJ1-1, with D possibly matching TRBD1 (6 bases). Germline V gene sequence: CDR1 KGHSH, CDR2 LQKENI. V gave up 3 bases and J gave up 0 bases, with 11 bases separating them. This CDR3 comprises 15 residues. This CDR3 is CASSPGGALNTEAFF. The CDR3 DNA reads TGTGCCAGCTCACCGGGGGGGGCTCTGAACACTGAAGCTTTCTTT.

This chain connects TRBV6-5 to TRBJ2-2, with 10 positions matching TRBD2. V lost 0 bases, J lost 6 bases, and 4 bases stayed unmatched. Per the germline V gene, CDR1 is MNHEY and CDR2 is SVGAGI. The CDR3 sequence is 16 residues long. The CDR3, as DNA: TGTGCCAGCAGTTACTCGGCTAGCGGGAGATCCGGGGAGCTGTTTTTT. Its protein is CASSYSASGRSGELFF.

This rearrangement joins TRBV5-6 to TRBJ2-3, with 16 nucleotides matching TRBD2. CDR3 length equals 17 residues. CDR1 SGHDT and CDR2 YYEEEE come from the germline V gene. V dropped 3 bases and J dropped 5; count of bases not matched to a gene: 6. The CDR3 DNA reads TGTGCCAGCAGCTGGGGACTAGCGGGAGGGCCTGGAGATACGCAGTATTTT. It specifies CASSWGLAGGPGDTQYF.

This clone was detected only a few times. The genes are TRBV19 and TRBJ2-3; 12 nucleotides agree with TRBD2. J lost 7 bases, V lost 6 bases, and 8 bases had no gene match. The CDR3 is 15 residues long. The germline V gene encodes CDR1 LNHDA and CDR2 SQIVND (reference sequence). Here the CDR3 reads CASRTSGGLTHTQYF. CDR3 DNA: TGTGCCAGTAGGACTAGCGGGGGCCTCACGCATACGCAGTATTTT.

This clone was picked up one time. The V call is TRBV15, the J call TRBJ1-3; the D gene is possibly TRBD1 (5 bases). Trimming shortened V by 6 bases and J by 1 base, and 10 bases separated the two germline ends. This CDR3 is 14 amino acids long. The V gene's germline CDR1 is LNHNV and CDR2 YYDKDF (reference sequence). CDR3 protein: CATSDSDSGNTIYF. DNA of the CDR3: TGTGCCACCAGTGACAGTGATTCTGGAAACACCATATATTTT.

The chain is built from TRBV10-3 and TRBJ1-3; TRBD1 aligns across 7 bases. With V trimmed by 11 bases and J by 4 bases, 11 bases remained unmatched. This CDR3 has 14 residues. Germline V gene lookup returns CDR1 ENHRY and CDR2 SYGVKD. The CDR3 here is CASRGQGDGNTIYF. For the CDR3, the DNA is TGTGCCTCCCGGGGTCAGGGGGACGGAAACACCATATATTTT.

This clone was observed a single time. The chain carries TRBV25-1 and TRBJ2-2, with 13 bases lining up with TRBD2. This CDR3 has 16 amino acids. The trim removed 6 bases at V and 4 bases at J, leaving 5 bases unmatched. CDR1 and CDR2 from the germline V gene are MGHDK and SYGVNS. The CDR3 reads CASSELAGGTTGELFF. The CDR3 region has the DNA TGTGCCAGCAGCGAACTAGCGGGGGGGACCACCGGGGAGCTGTTTTTT.

The V gene is TRBV14, the J gene TRBJ2-2; 10 nucleotides agree with TRBD2. The CDR3 runs 16 residues. Germline loops: CDR1 SGHDN, CDR2 FVKESK. V lost 0 bases, J lost 3 bases, and 1 base stayed unmatched. The CDR3 nucleotides are TGTGCCAGCAGCCAAGATCTAGCGGGGGACACCGGGGAGCTGTTTTTT. This encodes CASSQDLAGDTGELFF.

The chain has TRBV15 and TRBJ2-7; D perhaps matches TRBD2 (5 bases). The CDR3 contains 14 residues. Germline lookup yields CDR1 LNHNV and CDR2 YYDKDF (reference sequence). The V gene lost 0 bases and the J gene lost 5 bases, with 11 bases spanning the gap. The CDR3 nucleotides read TGTGCCACCAGCAGAGATACTCGGGGTCACGAGCAGTACTTC. This encodes CATSRDTRGHEQYF.

The CDR3 is CASSSGLAGGSGELFF. The CDR3 DNA follows: TGTGCCAGCAGCTCCGGACTAGCGGGAGGTTCCGGGGAGCTGTTTTTT. The chain carries TRBV7-9 and TRBJ2-2, with 14 bases fitting TRBD2. V shed 4 bases, J shed 6 bases, and the junction held 4 bases outside the gene matches. The CDR3 covers 16 residues. Per the germline V gene, CDR1 is SEHNR and CDR2 is FQNEAQ (reference sequence).

J is TRBJ1-1 and V is TRBV28; a possible D gene is TRBD1 (5 bases). Between the trimmed V and J ends, which lost 5 bases and 1 base, there was a span of 8 bases. Germline CDR1 is MDHEN and CDR2 is SYDVKM. The CDR3 covers 13 residues. CDR3 residues: CASSKTENTEAFF. For the CDR3, the DNA is TGTGCCAGCAGTAAGACAGAGAACACTGAAGCTTTCTTT.

The chain has TRBV6-5 and TRBJ1-2; D is perhaps TRBD1 (5 bases). With 6 bases removed from V and 8 bases from J, the gap between germline ends came to 16 bases. CDR3 length equals 13 residues. Germline V gene data show CDR1 as MNHEY and CDR2 as SVGAGI. Written as DNA, the CDR3 is TGTGCCAGCAGACTACAGGATTACGGCGGCTACACCTTC. Amino acid sequence: CASRLQDYGGYTF.

This chain connects TRBV11-2 to TRBJ1-3, with D maybe TRBD1 (5 bases). Between the trimmed V and J ends, which lost 1 base and 7 bases, there was a span of 17 bases. The CDR3 runs to 16 residues. Germline V gives CDR1 SGHAT, CDR2 FQNNGV. CDR3 protein: CASSLGTRAGGNTIYF. The CDR3 DNA reads as TGTGCCAGCAGCTTAGGGACACGAGCGGGAGGTAACACCATATATTTT.

The rearrangement joins TRBV6-1 to TRBJ2-5; 7 bases agree with TRBD1. The CDR3 covers 15 residues. J gave up 2 bases and V 8 bases, and 11 bases lay outside the gene matches. CDR1 MNHNS and CDR2 SASEGT come from the germline V gene. The CDR3 loop reads CASLQGNWGQETQYF. The DNA of the CDR3 is TGTGCCAGCCTACAGGGGAACTGGGGGCAAGAGACCCAGTACTTC.

The V gene is TRBV12-1, the J gene TRBJ1-5; TRBD1, the table's D call, lacks a check against the DNA. TRBV12-1 is listed as a pseudogene. The CDR3 has 15 amino acids. CDR3 protein: CASRHALQGNQPQHF. In DNA form, the CDR3 reads TGTGCCAGCAGGCACGCATTACAGGGGAATCAGCCCCAGCATTTT.

This chain joins TRBV19 and TRBJ2-7; 7 bases fit TRBD2. This CDR3 spans 13 amino acids. The germline gives CDR1 LNHDA, CDR2 SQIVND (reference sequence). The ends lost 5 bases at V and 2 bases at J; junction bases unmatched: 3. In nucleotides, the CDR3 is TGTGCCAGTAGTCCGGGACTACCCTACGAGCAGTACTTC. This gives the protein CASSPGLPYEQYF.

V gene TRBV11-2 combines with J gene TRBJ1-2; TRBD1 matches at 9 bases. CDR3 length: 14 amino acids. The junction had 6 bases not matched to a gene; V was cut back by 5 bases and J by 5 bases. Per germline, CDR1 SGHAT and CDR2 FQNNGV. CDR3 residues: CASSAVTGGYGYTF. CDR3 nucleotide sequence: TGTGCCAGCAGCGCGGTGACAGGGGGATATGGCTACACCTTC.

This clone was seen a single time. The V call is TRBV7-3, the J call TRBJ2-2, with TRBD2 matching 8 bases. J was trimmed by 7 bases and V by 1 base; bases with no gene match: 8. This CDR3 spans 16 amino acids. Germline V CDR1 and CDR2: SGHTA, FQGTGA. CDR3 residues: CASSLNPGGPNGELFF. The CDR3 nucleotides read TGTGCCAGCAGCTTAAATCCGGGAGGGCCAAACGGGGAGCTGTTTTTT.

This clone came up once. The chain employs TRBV19 and TRBJ2-1, with D unresolved. The CDR3 contains 13 residues. Germline V gene sequence: CDR1 LNHDA, CDR2 SQIVND (reference sequence). The V gene lost 3 bases and the J gene lost 7 bases, with 10 bases spanning the gap. The CDR3 DNA sequence: TGTGCCAGTAGTATTTCTCGGGTGAATGAGCAGTTCTTC. This encodes CASSISRVNEQFF.

This chain connects TRBV28 to TRBJ1-4; TRBD1 agrees at 9 bases. Germline CDR1 MDHEN, CDR2 SYDVKM. V lost 5 bases, J lost 5 bases, and 3 bases stayed unmatched. The CDR3 runs to 14 residues. CDR3 in amino acids: CASSLQGANEKLFF. CDR3 nucleotides: TGTGCCAGCAGTCTACAGGGGGCAAATGAAAAACTGTTTTTT.

The sample holds one count of this clone. The rearrangement uses TRBV5-1 and TRBJ1-2; 9 bases match TRBD1. This CDR3 comprises 18 residues. The germline CDR1 and CDR2 sequences are SGHRS and YFSETQ. Unmatched junction bases numbered 14, after V lost 5 bases and J lost 0 bases. CDR3 protein: CASRRTGGEDPANYGYTF. CDR3 nucleotide sequence: TGCGCCAGCAGACGAACAGGGGGCGAGGACCCGGCTAACTATGGCTACACCTTC.

The genes are TRBV6-1 and TRBJ1-1; no clear D gene. V was pared by 6 bases and J by 1 base, with 9 bases between. Germline CDR1 is MNHNS and CDR2 is SASEGT. The CDR3 consists of 13 residues. The CDR3 region has the DNA TGTGCCAGCAGCGTTAGAACGAACACTGAAGCTTTCTTT. Amino acids: CASSVRTNTEAFF.

This clone occurred once. The V and J genes are TRBV7-2 and TRBJ2-7, with TRBD1 matching 9 bases. V lost 5 bases and J lost 6; bases outside the gene matches: 11. In germline, CDR1 is SGHTA, CDR2 FQGNSA. CDR3 length: 15 residues. CDR3 sequence reads: CASSTNRGRLGEQYF. The CDR3, as DNA: TGTGCCAGCAGCACTAACAGGGGGCGGTTGGGCGAGCAGTACTTC.

This clone occurred once. This chain joins TRBV6-1 and TRBJ1-2; TRBD1 is a possible D gene (5 bases). The CDR3 is 14 amino acids. Per germline, CDR1 MNHNS and CDR2 SASEGT. Trimming removed 6 bases at V and 0 bases at J, with 11 bases between. CDR3 sequence reads: CASRPGGTNYGYTF. CDR3 DNA: TGTGCCAGCAGGCCCGGGGGTACTAACTATGGCTACACCTTC.